These T cell receptor beta chains were read from a single sample in a study of T cell repertoires in cytomegalovirus infection. No antigen has been identified for these receptors. MiXCR, applied by TCRdb to the reads, yields one record per CDR3 protein. The data contain 450,000 to 600,000 distinct CDR3 sequences, more than 40% of them singletons. Here the sequenced sample was cultured PBMCs, taken from culture after CMV antigen stimulation. All receptors come from a human donor in good health (CMV status not recorded). Some clones in this sample may be carry-over from other donors' samples. Each CDR3 is given with its conserved first and last residue. The D gene is left open where the match is weak. Some rows have no size entry. The others give once, few or many, or a class for an expanded clone.

J gene | CDR3 length | D gene | V gene | clone size | CDR3 protein | CDR3 DNA
TRBJ1-1 | 15 | . | TRBV6-2/TRBV6-3 | few | CASSGPRSMNTEAFF | TGTGCCAGCAGTGGGCCCCGCTCGATGAACACTGAAGCTTTCTTT
TRBJ2-4 | 15 | . | TRBV6-2/TRBV6-3 | . | CASSYSAVAKNIQYF | TGTGCCAGCAGTTACAGTGCAGTAGCCAAAAACATTCAGTACTTC
TRBJ2-1 | 12 | . | TRBV19 | few | CASSMAVGEQFF | TGTGCCAGTAGTATGGCAGTGGGTGAGCAGTTCTTC
TRBJ2-3 | 15 | . | TRBV7-6 | . | CASSQVASTTDTQYF | TGTGCCAGCAGCCAGGTCGCTAGCACCACAGATACGCAGTATTTT
TRBJ2-1 | 15 | TRBD2 | TRBV11-2 | few | CASSLDGGRRGEQFF | TGTGCCAGCAGCTTAGACGGCGGGAGACGAGGTGAGCAGTTCTTC
TRBJ2-3 | 13 | . | TRBV4-3 | few | CASSQGITDTQYF | TGCGCCAGCAGCCAAGGTATCACAGATACGCAGTATTTT
TRBJ2-1 | 11 | . | TRBV20-1 | . | CSARLGGAQFF | TGCAGTGCTCGCCTGGGAGGCGCGCAGTTCTTC
TRBJ2-2 | 16 | . | TRBV24-1 | . | CATSDPRTGYTGELFF | TGTGCCACCAGTGATCCCCGGACGGGATACACCGGGGAGCTGTTTTTT
TRBJ1-5 | 15 | . | TRBV19 | . | CASSTSPSRNQPQHF | TGTGCCAGTAGTACCTCGCCCAGTCGCAATCAGCCCCAGCATTTT
TRBJ1-1 | 14 | . | TRBV5-4 | . | CASSAEQMNTEAFF | TGTGCCAGCTCCGCGGAGCAGATGAACACTGAAGCTTTCTTT
TRBJ2-1 | 15 | TRBD2 | TRBV7-2 | . | CASSPPSGRYNEQFF | TGTGCCAGCAGCCCCCCTAGCGGGAGGTACAATGAGCAGTTCTTC
TRBJ2-7 | 13 | TRBD1 | TRBV6-2/TRBV6-3 | . | CASIGTASYEQYF | TGTGCCAGCATTGGGACAGCCTCCTACGAGCAGTACTTC
TRBJ2-3 | 14 | TRBD2 | TRBV7-2 | . | CASSLNRGEDTQYF | TGTGCCAGCAGCTTGAATCGGGGGGAAGATACGCAGTATTTT
TRBJ1-4 | 15 | . | TRBV19 | . | CASSIGGGNNEKLFF | TGTGCCAGTAGTATTGGAGGGGGGAATAATGAAAAACTGTTTTTT
TRBJ2-1 | 12 | . | TRBV7-2 | many | CASSPSRNEQFF | TGTGCCAGCAGCCCAAGCCGCAATGAGCAGTTCTTC
TRBJ2-2 | 14 | . | TRBV28 | . | CASSFGGAPGELFF | TGTGCCAGCAGTTTTGGGGGGGCCCCCGGGGAGCTGTTTTTT
TRBJ1-1 | 15 | . | TRBV30 | . | CAWSRLDRTNTEAFF | TGTGCCTGGAGTCGTCTGGACAGAACGAACACTGAAGCTTTCTTT
TRBJ1-2 | 14 | . | TRBV6-5 | . | CASSYDSLNYGYTF | TGTGCCAGCAGTTATGACAGTCTTAACTATGGCTACACCTTC
TRBJ1-1 | 13 | . | TRBV7-8 | . | CASSLAREYEAFF | TGTGCCAGCAGCTTAGCGCGGGAGTATGAAGCTTTCTTT
TRBJ2-1 | 15 | TRBD1 | TRBV7-2 | few | CASSSQGTGDNEQFF | TGTGCCAGCAGCTCACAGGGGACCGGTGACAATGAGCAGTTCTTC
TRBJ2-3 | 14 | TRBD2 | TRBV20-1 | few | CSARGTSGTDTQYF | TGCAGTGCTAGAGGGACTAGCGGCACAGATACGCAGTATTTT
TRBJ2-1 | 13 | . | TRBV27 | . | CASSLGSSNEQFF | TGTGCCAGCAGTTTAGGCTCCTCCAATGAGCAGTTCTTC
TRBJ2-3 | 17 | TRBD2 | TRBV7-8 | few | CASSLMGGSHSTDTQYF | TGTGCCAGCAGCTTAATGGGAGGGTCACACAGCACAGATACGCAGTATTTT
TRBJ1-1 | 13 | . | TRBV20-1 | . | CSAPLWGHTEAFF | TGCAGTGCTCCCCTCTGGGGACACACTGAAGCTTTCTTT
TRBJ1-4 | 14 | . | TRBV12-3/TRBV12-4 | few | CASSIGHGDEKLFF | TGTGCCAGCAGCATAGGACATGGCGATGAAAAACTGTTTTTT
TRBJ1-1 | 12 | TRBD1 | TRBV27 | few | CASGLGDSQAFF | TGTGCCAGCGGACTTGGGGACAGTCAAGCTTTCTTT
TRBJ2-4 | 16 | . | TRBV2 | . | CASRELVRLTKNIQYF | TGTGCCAGCAGGGAGCTTGTGAGGCTAACCAAAAACATTCAGTACTTC
TRBJ2-7 | 13 | . | TRBV7-2 | few | CASSVRTAYEQYF | TGTGCCAGCAGCGTCAGGACAGCCTACGAGCAGTACTTC
TRBJ2-1 | 16 | . | TRBV6-1 | . | CASDKAVGGGHNEQFF | TGTGCCAGCGACAAGGCGGTCGGGGGCGGACACAATGAGCAGTTCTTC
TRBJ1-2 | 14 | . | TRBV12-3/TRBV12-4 | . | CASSLSRGMYGYTF | TGTGCCAGCAGTTTAAGCCGAGGAATGTATGGCTACACCTTC
TRBJ2-2 | 16 | TRBD1 | TRBV7-2 | . | CASSTWTGTGTGELFF | TGTGCCAGCAGCACCTGGACAGGGACTGGCACCGGGGAGCTGTTTTTT
TRBJ1-6 | 14 | . | TRBV11-2 | . | CASSKTEMNSPLHF | TGTGCCAGCAGCAAGACGGAAATGAATTCACCCCTCCACTTT
TRBJ2-7 | 13 | TRBD1 | TRBV6-1 | few | CASSVGQSYEQYF | TGTGCCAGCAGTGTGGGACAGTCCTACGAGCAGTACTTC
TRBJ2-3 | 16 | TRBD2 | TRBV9 | . | CASSPQGLAGSDTQYF | TGTGCCAGCAGCCCCCAGGGACTAGCGGGGTCAGATACGCAGTATTTT
TRBJ2-1 | 14 | . | TRBV28 | many | CASSPPGDYNEQFF | TGTGCCAGCAGCCCCCCAGGGGATTACAATGAGCAGTTCTTC
TRBJ1-2 | 14 | . | TRBV15 | . | CATSRDIGGYGYTF | TGTGCCACCAGCAGAGATATAGGAGGGTATGGCTACACCTTC
TRBJ2-7 | 16 | TRBD2 | TRBV4-1 | few | CASSRWLAGVSYEQYF | TGCGCCAGCAGCCGCTGGCTAGCGGGAGTATCCTACGAGCAGTACTTC
TRBJ1-2 | 14 | . | TRBV10-3 | . | CAISESTENYGYTF | TGTGCCATCAGTGAGTCGACAGAAAACTATGGCTACACCTTC
TRBJ1-2 | 14 | TRBD1 | TRBV7-8 | . | CASSFRTGGDGYTF | TGTGCCAGCAGCTTCAGGACAGGGGGCGATGGCTACACCTTC
TRBJ2-4 | 15 | . | TRBV30 | few | CAWSYGVDSKNIQYF | TGTGCCTGGAGTTATGGAGTTGATTCCAAAAACATTCAGTACTTC
TRBJ1-4 | 15 | TRBD1 | TRBV5-5 | . | CASSTGQDISEKLFF | TGTGCCAGCAGCACCGGACAGGACATTTCTGAAAAACTGTTTTTT
TRBJ2-3 | 15 | . | TRBV7-2 | many | CASSSDSVQSNTQYF | TGTGCCAGCAGCTCAGACTCCGTTCAGAGTAATACGCAGTATTTT
TRBJ2-2 | 14 | . | TRBV7-2 | few | CASSFVQGSGELFF | TGTGCCAGCAGCTTCGTTCAGGGATCCGGGGAGCTGTTTTTT
TRBJ2-2 | 13 | . | TRBV19 | once | CAVQRAINGELFF | TGTGCCGTCCAGCGGGCCATCAACGGGGAGCTGTTTTTT
TRBJ1-1 | 13 | . | TRBV6-1 | . | CASRQGRHTEAFF | TGTGCCAGCAGGCAAGGGCGGCACACTGAAGCTTTCTTT
TRBJ1-1 | 15 | TRBD1 | TRBV11-2 | . | CASSHRQGREVEAFF | TGTGCCAGCAGCCATCGACAGGGGCGCGAAGTTGAAGCTTTCTTT